This T cell receptor beta chain was identified in a study of blood T cell repertoires in COVID-19. In the study overall: Sources were T cells, B-cell-depleted T cells, or PBMCs; the material itself was cDNA or gDNA.

The CDR3 runs to 12 residues. From germline, CDR1 is GTSNPN and CDR2 SVGIG (reference sequence). How the authors handled the data: Amplification of reference gene primers provided the estimated nucleated cell counts. The data were produced by immunoSEQ multiplex PCR, yet TCRdb's version contains in-frame clones alone and is incomplete. D and trimming were read from the DNA, whereas the V and J calls and clone size are those reported in that table. There are some 250,000 clones in the sample; approximately 91% occur only once, and about 0.74% lies in the top ten. Points on this clone: Germline is not matched at one junction end, which may reflect a read error.

The sample consisted of peripheral blood. This TCR derives from a woman in her 30s with acute or convalescent COVID-19. The rearrangement links TRBV30 to TRBJ2-7; TRBD1 matches 11 bases. The CDR3 reads CAWSEPDRGPFF. Here the CDR3 DNA reads TGTGCCTGGAGTGAACCGGACAGGGGGCCCTTCTTC.